This T cell receptor beta chain was identified during a study of shared clonotypes between healthy human individuals. Sequenced by immunoSEQ multiplex PCR; TCRdb stores in-frame clones only, minus some. The repertoire holds approximately 640,000 clones, about 90% seen once, with 30% to 35% in the top ten. This CDR3 has 16 amino acids. Germline-derived CDR1 and CDR2 are MGHRA and YSYEKL. The ends were cut back, 1 base at V and 4 bases at J, with 13 bases in the middle. Comments on this clone: The antigen remains unidentified.

General study results and limits: For sorted subsets, rarefaction showed incomplete sequencing despite large depth.

Sequenced input: memory CD8+ T cells from PBMCs. The subset is: CD45RO+ cells pooled with CCR7-negative TemRA cells. This chain uses TRBV4-1 with TRBJ2-2; D is possibly TRBD1 or TRBD2 (5 bases each). This receptor was obtained from a man between 18 and 35 years old in good health. Some clones in this sample may be carry-over from other donors' samples. The CDR3 reads CASSQAPGATTGELFF. CDR3 nucleotide sequence: TGCGCCAGCAGCCAAGCCCCCGGGGCCACCACCGGGGAGCTGTTTTTT.